This TCR beta chain was sequenced during a study of Graves' ophthalmopathy and Graves' hyperthyroidism. Turning to the study itself: Researchers classed hyperthyroidism as stable given no ophthalmopathy within 18 months of follow-up. Points from the study as a whole: Most thyroid clonotypes with frequency above 0.001 were detected in blood too.

Investigators amplified TCR beta CDR3 regions from RNA transcripts. HTBI primers were used in a first-round RT-PCR, which preceded a second-round multiplex PCR. Each CDR3 protein is one row after TCRdb ran MiXCR on the multiplex PCR reads. Here the sample spans a few hundred thousand distinct CDR3 sequences, about 40% being singletons. V was pared by 6 bases and J by 0 bases, with 8 bases between. This CDR3 comprises 13 residues. This clonotype showed up many times. Its antigen is undetermined. V usage is TRBV12-3 or TRBV12-4 and J usage is TRBJ2-5, with TRBD1 as a possible D gene (6 bases). The sample consisted of peripheral blood or thyroid tissue (not recorded which). The clonotype comes from an adult man with Graves' hyperthyroidism. CDR3 sequence: CASSRDNQETQYF. The DNA of the CDR3 is TGTGCCAGCAGCCGGGACAACCAAGAGACCCAGTACTTC.